The rows below give T cell receptor beta chains drawn from one sample of a study of OX40 agonist ivuxolimab in advanced cancers. The table came from immunoSEQ multiplex PCR; TCRdb's copy has only in-frame clones and leaves some out. The profile shows fewer than 70,000 clones, roughly nine tenths of them singletons. The sample consisted of CD4+ or CD8+ T cells sorted from blood, taken in a trial of the OX40 agonist ivuxolimab. Receptors originate from an adult with an advanced solid tumor such as melanoma, head and neck, liver or kidney cancer. Each CDR3 is given with its conserved first and last residue. The order of the fields is J gene, V gene, D gene, clone size, CDR3 protein, CDR3 DNA. The D gene is left open where the match is weak. Rows may omit the clone size; those that give it use once, few, many or a size class.

>TRBJ1-2|TRBV6-1|NA|NA
CASSEAERIYGYTF
TGTGCCAGCAGTGAAGCGGAACGGATCTATGGCTACACCTTC
>TRBJ2-3|TRBV19|NA|NA
CASSISRESTDTQYF
TGTGCCAGTAGTATTTCCAGGGAGAGCACAGATACGCAGTATTTT
>TRBJ2-3|TRBV5-1|NA|few
CASSDARTDTQYF
TGCGCCAGCAGCGACGCGAGGACAGATACGCAGTATTTT
>TRBJ2-3|TRBV5-4|NA|NA
CASSTTDTQYF
TGTGCCAGCAGCACAACAGATACGCAGTATTTT
>TRBJ1-4|TRBV27|NA|NA
CASSRGGASEKLFF
TGTGCCAGCAGTCGTGGGGGCGCGAGCGAAAAACTGTTTTTT
>TRBJ2-1|TRBV11-2|TRBD2|NA
CASSPLAGSHNEQFF
TGTGCCAGCAGCCCACTAGCGGGGAGCCACAATGAGCAGTTCTTC
>TRBJ1-1|TRBV6-5|NA|NA
CASSYSGAGEAFF
TGTGCCAGCAGTTACTCAGGTGCTGGTGAAGCTTTCTTT
>TRBJ1-6|TRBV6-1|TRBD1|NA
CASRAGQSLNSPLHF
TGTGCCAGCAGGGCGGGACAGAGCCTAAATTCACCCCTCCACTTT
>TRBJ2-1|TRBV7-9|TRBD2|NA
CASSLARWVGGYNEQFF
TGTGCCAGCAGCTTAGCCCGATGGGTGGGAGGGTACAATGAGCAGTTCTTC
>TRBJ2-5|TRBV29-1|TRBD1|NA
CSVEGPGQGQYF
TGCAGCGTTGAAGGACCCGGACAGGGTCAGTACTTC
>TRBJ2-5|TRBV7-2|TRBD2|few
CASSVSGGQETQYF
TGTGCCAGCAGCGTTAGCGGGGGTCAAGAGACCCAGTACTTC
>TRBJ2-1|TRBV5-6|TRBD1|NA
CASSLPGQGHNEQFF
TGTGCCAGCAGCTTACCGGGACAGGGCCACAATGAGCAGTTCTTC
>TRBJ2-3|TRBV30|NA|NA
CAWSLGELLTDTQYF
TGTGCCTGGAGTCTCGGAGAGCTTTTGACAGATACGCAGTATTTT
>TRBJ1-2|TRBV6-1|NA|NA
CASSEALRPSGRVGYTF
TGTGCCAGCAGTGAAGCCCTACGCCCCTCGGGGAGGGTAGGCTACACCTTC
>TRBJ2-5|TRBV6-6|NA|NA
CASKFGSDSETQYF
TGTGCCAGCAAATTCGGATCTGACAGTGAGACCCAGTACTTC
>TRBJ2-1|TRBV6-1|TRBD2|NA
CASSEERTSGRGGEQFF
TGTGCCAGCAGTGAAGAGAGGACTAGCGGTCGGGGGGGTGAGCAGTTCTTC
>TRBJ1-1|TRBV6-1|TRBD1|once
CASSVQQGAGTEAFF
TGTGCCAGCAGTGTTCAACAGGGGGCGGGGACTGAAGCTTTCTTT
>TRBJ1-2|TRBV5-1|NA|NA
CASSLAGVGYGYTF
TGCGCCAGCAGCTTGGCGGGGGTCGGATATGGCTACACCTTC
>TRBJ2-7|TRBV4-1|TRBD1|NA
CASSQGDRATYEQYF
TGCGCCAGCAGCCAAGGGGACAGGGCCACCTACGAGCAGTACTTC
>TRBJ2-2|TRBV11-2|TRBD1|NA
CASSFDRAGELFF
TGTGCCAGCAGCTTCGACAGGGCCGGGGAGCTGTTTTTT
>TRBJ2-5|TRBV7-2|NA|NA
CASSLTGIEETQYF
TGTGCCAGCAGCTTAACGGGGATCGAAGAGACCCAGTACTTC
>TRBJ1-2|TRBV7-2|NA|NA
CASSSPRQETNYGYTF
TGTGCCAGCAGCTCCCCGAGACAGGAAACTAACTATGGCTACACCTTC
>TRBJ2-5|TRBV18|TRBD1|once
CASSIAETGPETQYF
TGTGCCAGCTCGATAGCCGAGACAGGGCCAGAGACCCAGTACTTC
>TRBJ1-1|TRBV5-4|TRBD1|once
CASSSIGTGMVTEAFF
TGTGCCAGCAGCTCGATTGGGACAGGGATGGTCACTGAAGCTTTCTTT
>TRBJ2-7|TRBV21-1|NA|NA
CASSARSGTSGDYEQYF
TGTGCCAGCAGCGCCCGGTCGGGGACTAGCGGGGACTACGAGCAGTACTTC